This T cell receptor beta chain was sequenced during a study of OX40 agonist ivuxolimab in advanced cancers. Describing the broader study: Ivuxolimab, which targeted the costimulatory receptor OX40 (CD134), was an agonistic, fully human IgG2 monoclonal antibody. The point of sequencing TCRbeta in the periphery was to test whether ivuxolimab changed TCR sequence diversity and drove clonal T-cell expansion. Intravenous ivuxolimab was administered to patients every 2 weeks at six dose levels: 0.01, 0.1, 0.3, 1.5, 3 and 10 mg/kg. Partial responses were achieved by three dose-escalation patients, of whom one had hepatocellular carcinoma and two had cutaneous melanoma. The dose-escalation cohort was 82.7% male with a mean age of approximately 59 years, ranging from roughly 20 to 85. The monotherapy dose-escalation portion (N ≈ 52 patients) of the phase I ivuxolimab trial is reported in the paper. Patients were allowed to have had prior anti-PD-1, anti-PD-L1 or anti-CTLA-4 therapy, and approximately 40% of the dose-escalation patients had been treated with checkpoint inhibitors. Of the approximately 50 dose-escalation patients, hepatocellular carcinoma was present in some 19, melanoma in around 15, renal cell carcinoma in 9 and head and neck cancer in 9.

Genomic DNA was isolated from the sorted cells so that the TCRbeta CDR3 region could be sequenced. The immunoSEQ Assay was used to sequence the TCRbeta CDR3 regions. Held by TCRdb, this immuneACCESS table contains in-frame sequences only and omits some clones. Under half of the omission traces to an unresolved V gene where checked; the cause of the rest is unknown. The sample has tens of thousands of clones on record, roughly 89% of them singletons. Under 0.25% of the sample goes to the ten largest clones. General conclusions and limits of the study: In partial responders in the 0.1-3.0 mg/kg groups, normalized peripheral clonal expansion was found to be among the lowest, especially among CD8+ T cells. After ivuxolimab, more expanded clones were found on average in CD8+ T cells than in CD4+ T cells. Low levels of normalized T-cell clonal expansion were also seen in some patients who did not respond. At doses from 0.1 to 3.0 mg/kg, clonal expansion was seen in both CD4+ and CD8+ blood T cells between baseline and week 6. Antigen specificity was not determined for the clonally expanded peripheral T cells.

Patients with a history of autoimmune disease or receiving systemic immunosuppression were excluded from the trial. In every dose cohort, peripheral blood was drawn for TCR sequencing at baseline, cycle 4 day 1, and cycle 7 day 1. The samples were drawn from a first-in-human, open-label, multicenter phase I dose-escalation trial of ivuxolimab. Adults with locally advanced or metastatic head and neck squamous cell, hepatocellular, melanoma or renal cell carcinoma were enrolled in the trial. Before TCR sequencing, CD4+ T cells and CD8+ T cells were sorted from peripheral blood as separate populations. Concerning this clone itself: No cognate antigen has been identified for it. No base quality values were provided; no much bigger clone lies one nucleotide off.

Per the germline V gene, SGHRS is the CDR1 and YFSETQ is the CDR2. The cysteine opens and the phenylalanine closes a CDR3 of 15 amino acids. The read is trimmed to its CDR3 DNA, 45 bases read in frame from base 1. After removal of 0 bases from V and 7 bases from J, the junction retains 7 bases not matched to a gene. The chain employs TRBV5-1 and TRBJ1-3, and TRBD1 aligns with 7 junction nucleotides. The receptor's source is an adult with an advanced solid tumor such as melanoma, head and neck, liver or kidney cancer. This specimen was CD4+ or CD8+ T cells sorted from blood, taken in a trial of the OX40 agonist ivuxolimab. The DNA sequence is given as TGCGCCAGCAGCTTGGACGGGACAGTAGGGAACACCATATATTTT. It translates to CASSLDGTVGNTIYF.